This TCR beta chain was recovered during a study of T cell responses to AZD1222 COVID-19 vaccine. Points from the study as a whole: Rises in breadth and depth of Spike-specific TCRs came after two AZD1222 doses. No repertoire was sampled before or during the peak T cell response, only after it. Donors, mostly white British, included more females; clonal diversity was possibly underestimated.

This CDR3 has 13 residues. From germline, CDR1 is MNHEY and CDR2 SVGAGI. V shed 10 bases, J shed 5 bases, and the junction held 9 bases outside the gene matches. On this clone itself: The target antigen is unknown.

The assay was immunoSEQ multiplex PCR, and TCRdb's table has in-frame clones only and misses some. In the table there are tens of thousands of clones, 86% of which are singletons. The clonotype comes from an adult in good health. The chain joins TRBV6-5 to TRBJ1-2; 8 nucleotides align to TRBD1. The material sequenced was peripheral blood, taken on day 0 of AZD1222 vaccination. The CDR3 sequence: CAIEGQGGYGYTF. In DNA form, the CDR3 reads TGTGCCATCGAAGGACAGGGAGGGTATGGCTACACCTTC.